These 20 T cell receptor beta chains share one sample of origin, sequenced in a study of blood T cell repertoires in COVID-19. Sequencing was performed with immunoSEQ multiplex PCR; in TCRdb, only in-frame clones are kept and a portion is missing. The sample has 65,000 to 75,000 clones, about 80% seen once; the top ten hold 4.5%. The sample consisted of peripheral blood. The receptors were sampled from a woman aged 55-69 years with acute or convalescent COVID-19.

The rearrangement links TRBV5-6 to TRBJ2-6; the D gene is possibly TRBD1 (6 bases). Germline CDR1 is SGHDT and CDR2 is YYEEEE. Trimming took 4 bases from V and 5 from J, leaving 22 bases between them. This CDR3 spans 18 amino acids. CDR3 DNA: TGTGCCAGCAGCCCGAGGGACATATCCTTTTTTTGGGCCAACGTCCTGACTTTC. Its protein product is CASSPRDISFFWANVLTF.

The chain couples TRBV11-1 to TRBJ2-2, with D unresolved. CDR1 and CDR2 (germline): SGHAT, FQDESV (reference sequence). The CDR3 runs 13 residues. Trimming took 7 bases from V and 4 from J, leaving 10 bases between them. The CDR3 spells CASTLVGTGELFF. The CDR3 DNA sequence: TGTGCCAGCACCCTAGTGGGCACCGGGGAGCTGTTTTTT.

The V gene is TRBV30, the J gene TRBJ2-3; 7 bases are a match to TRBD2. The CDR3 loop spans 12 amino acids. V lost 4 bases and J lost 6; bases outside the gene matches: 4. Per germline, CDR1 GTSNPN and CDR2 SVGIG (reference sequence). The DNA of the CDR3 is TGTGCCTGGACCATCGGGGGGGATACGCAGTATTTT. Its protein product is CAWTIGGDTQYF.

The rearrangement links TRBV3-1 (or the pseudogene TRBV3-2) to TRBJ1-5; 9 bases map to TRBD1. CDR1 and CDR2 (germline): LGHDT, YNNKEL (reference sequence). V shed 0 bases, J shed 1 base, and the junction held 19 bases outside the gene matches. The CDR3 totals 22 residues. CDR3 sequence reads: CASSQDPIPGQGGVGSNQPQHF. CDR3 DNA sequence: TGTGCCAGCAGCCAAGATCCCATTCCGGGACAGGGAGGTGTCGGGAGCAATCAGCCCCAGCATTTT.

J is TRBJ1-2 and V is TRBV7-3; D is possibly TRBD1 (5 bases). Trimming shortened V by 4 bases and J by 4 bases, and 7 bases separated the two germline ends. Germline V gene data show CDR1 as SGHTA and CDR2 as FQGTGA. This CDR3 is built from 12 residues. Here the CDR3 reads CASSSQVYGYTF. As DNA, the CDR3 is TGTGCCAGCAGCTCACAGGTCTATGGCTACACCTTC.

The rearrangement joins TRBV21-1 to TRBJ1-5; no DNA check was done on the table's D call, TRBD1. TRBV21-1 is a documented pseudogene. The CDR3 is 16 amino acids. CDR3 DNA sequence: TGTGCCAGCAGGGGGACACATCGGTATAGCAATCAGCCCCAGCATTTT. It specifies CASRGTHRYSNQPQHF.

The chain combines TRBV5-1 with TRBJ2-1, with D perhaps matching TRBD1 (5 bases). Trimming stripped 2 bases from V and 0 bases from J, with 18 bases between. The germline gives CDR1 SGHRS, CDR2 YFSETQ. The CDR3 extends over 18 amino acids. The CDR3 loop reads CASSLWAGSLYSYNEQFF. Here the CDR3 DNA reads TGCGCCAGCAGCTTATGGGCAGGGTCCCTCTACTCCTACAATGAGCAGTTCTTC.

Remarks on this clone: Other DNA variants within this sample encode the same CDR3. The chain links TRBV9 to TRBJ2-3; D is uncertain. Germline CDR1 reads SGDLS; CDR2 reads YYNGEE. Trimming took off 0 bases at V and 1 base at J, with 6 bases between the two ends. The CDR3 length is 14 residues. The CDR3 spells CASSVGERTDTQYF. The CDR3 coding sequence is TGTGCCAGCAGCGTAGGCGAACGCACAGATACGCAGTATTTT.

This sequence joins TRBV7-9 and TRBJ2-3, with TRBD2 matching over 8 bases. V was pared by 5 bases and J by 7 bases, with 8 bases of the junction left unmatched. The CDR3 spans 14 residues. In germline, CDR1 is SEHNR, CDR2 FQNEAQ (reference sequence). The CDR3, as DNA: TGTGCCAGCAGCGAGGCGGGGGGACTATATACGCAGTATTTT. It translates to CASSEAGGLYTQYF.

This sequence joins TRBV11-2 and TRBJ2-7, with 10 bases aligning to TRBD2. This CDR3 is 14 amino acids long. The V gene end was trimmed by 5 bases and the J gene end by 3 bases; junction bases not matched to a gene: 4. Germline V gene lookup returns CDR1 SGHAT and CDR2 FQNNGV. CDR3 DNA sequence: TGTGCCAGCAGCCCCATAGCGGGGGGCTACGAGCAGTACTTC. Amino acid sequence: CASSPIAGGYEQYF.

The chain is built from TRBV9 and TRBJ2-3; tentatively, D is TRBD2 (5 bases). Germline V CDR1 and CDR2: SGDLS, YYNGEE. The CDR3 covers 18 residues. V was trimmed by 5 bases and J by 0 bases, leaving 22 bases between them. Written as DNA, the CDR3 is TGTGCCAGCAGTTCTACCCCTAGGCCCGAGCGGAGCACAGATACGCAGTATTTT. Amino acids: CASSSTPRPERSTDTQYF. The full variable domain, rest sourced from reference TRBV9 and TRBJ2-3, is DSGVTQTPKHLITATGQRVTLRCSPRSGDLSVYWYQQSLDQGLQFLIQYYNGEERAKGNILERFSAQQFPDLHSELNLSSLELGDSALYFCASSSTPRPERSTDTQYFGPGTRLTVL.

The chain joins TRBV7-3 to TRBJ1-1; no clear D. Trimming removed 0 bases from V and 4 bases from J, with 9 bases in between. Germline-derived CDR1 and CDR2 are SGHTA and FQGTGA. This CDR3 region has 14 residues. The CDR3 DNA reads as TGTGCCAGCAGCTTAACCCATTACAGCACTGAAGCTTTCTTT. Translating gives CASSLTHYSTEAFF. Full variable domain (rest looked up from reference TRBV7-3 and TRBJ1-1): GAGVSQTPSNKVTEKGKYVELRCDPISGHTALYWYRQSLGQGPEFLIYFQGTGAADDSGLPNDRFFAVRPEGSVSTLKIQRTERGDSAVYLCASSLTHYSTEAFFGQGTRLTVV.

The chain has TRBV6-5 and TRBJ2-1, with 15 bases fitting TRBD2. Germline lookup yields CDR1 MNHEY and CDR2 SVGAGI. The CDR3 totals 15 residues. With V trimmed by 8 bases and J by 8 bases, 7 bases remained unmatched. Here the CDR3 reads CASHHGTSGGYEQFF. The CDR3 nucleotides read TGTGCCAGCCATCACGGGACTAGCGGGGGGTATGAGCAGTTCTTC.

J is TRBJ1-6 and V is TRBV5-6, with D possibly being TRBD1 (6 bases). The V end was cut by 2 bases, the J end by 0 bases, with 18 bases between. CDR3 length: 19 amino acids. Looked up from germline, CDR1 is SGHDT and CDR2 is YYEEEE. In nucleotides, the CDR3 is TGTGCCAGCAGCTTATCAGGGGACACCGTCAGCTCCTATAATTCACCCCTCCACTTT. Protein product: CASSLSGDTVSSYNSPLHF.

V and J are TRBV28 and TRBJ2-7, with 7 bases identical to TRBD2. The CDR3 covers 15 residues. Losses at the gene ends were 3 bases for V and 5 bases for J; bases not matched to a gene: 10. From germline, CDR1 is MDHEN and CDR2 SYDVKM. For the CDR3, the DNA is TGTGCCAGCAGTTTCCTTGCGGGGACTAAGGACGAGCAGTACTTC. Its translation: CASSFLAGTKDEQYF. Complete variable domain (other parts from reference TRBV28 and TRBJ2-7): DVKVTQSSRYLVKRTGEKVFLECVQDMDHENMFWYRQDPGLGLRLIYFSYDVKMKEKGDIPEGYSVSREKKERFSLILESASTNQTSMYLCASSFLAGTKDEQYFGPGTRLTVT.

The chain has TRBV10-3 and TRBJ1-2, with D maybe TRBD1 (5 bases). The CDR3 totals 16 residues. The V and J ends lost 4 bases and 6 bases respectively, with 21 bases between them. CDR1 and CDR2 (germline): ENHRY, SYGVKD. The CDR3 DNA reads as TGTGCCATCAGTGGAGTGTTGCAGGGTGATTCGGATGGCTACACCTTC. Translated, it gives CAISGVLQGDSDGYTF.

CDR3 nucleotide sequence: TGCAGCGTGGCCCGGGACAGGGGATTCGAGCAGTACTTC. It specifies CSVARDRGFEQYF. J is TRBJ2-7 and V is TRBV29-1, with 10 positions matching TRBD1. This CDR3 has 13 amino acids. Germline assignment: CDR1 SQVTM and CDR2 ANQGSEA. J gave up 6 bases and V 6 bases, and 8 bases lay outside the gene matches.

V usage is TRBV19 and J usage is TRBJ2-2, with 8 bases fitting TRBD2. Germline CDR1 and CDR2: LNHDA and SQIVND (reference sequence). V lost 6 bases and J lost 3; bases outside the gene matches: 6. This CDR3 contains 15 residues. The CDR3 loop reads CASRNGGGYTGELFF. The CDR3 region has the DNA TGTGCCAGTAGGAATGGCGGGGGGTACACCGGGGAGCTGTTTTTT.

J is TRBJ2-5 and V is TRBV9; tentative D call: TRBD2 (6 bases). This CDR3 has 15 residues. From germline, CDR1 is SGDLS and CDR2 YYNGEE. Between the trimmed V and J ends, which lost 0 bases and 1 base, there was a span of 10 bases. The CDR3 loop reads CASSVAGVLQETQYF. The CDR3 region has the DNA TGTGCCAGCAGCGTAGCGGGGGTGCTCCAAGAGACCCAGTACTTC.

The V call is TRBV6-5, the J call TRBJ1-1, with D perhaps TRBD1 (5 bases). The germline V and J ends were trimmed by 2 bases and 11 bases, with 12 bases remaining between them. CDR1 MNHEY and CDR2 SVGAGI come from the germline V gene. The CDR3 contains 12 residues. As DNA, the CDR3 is TGTGCCAGCAGTTACACGGGCCGGGGGGCTTTCTTT. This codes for CASSYTGRGAFF.